Following are 8 T cell receptor beta chains from one sample sequenced in a study of CD8 T cells in ankylosing spondylitis. The study, taken as a whole, reports: Roughly 8 highly homologous variants made up a TCR beta motif, and this motif appeared characteristic of ankylosing spondylitis blood.

Their cognate antigens are unknown. MiXCR was run by TCRdb on the 5' RACE reads, yielding one entry per CDR3 protein. The sample holds about 220,000 distinct CDR3 sequences, about 7% seen once. Specimen: blood, either unsorted or a sorted T cell fraction (not recorded which). The receptor set was obtained from a male donor with ankylosing spondylitis.

A few counts support this clonotype. This chain joins TRBV7-7 and TRBJ1-4, with D possibly being TRBD1 (6 bases). The CDR3 covers 13 residues. Germline V gene sequence: CDR1 SSHAT, CDR2 FNYEAQ (reference sequence). CDR3 nucleotide sequence: TGTGCTATCTTGGACAGACTTAATGAAAAACTGTTTTTT. Amino acid sequence: CAILDRLNEKLFF.

In this sample, this clonotype turned up a few times. The V call is TRBV7-8, the J call TRBJ2-7; the match to TRBD2 covers 10 bases. This CDR3 contains 15 residues. The trim removed 6 bases at V and 4 bases at J, leaving 9 bases unmatched. Looked up from germline, CDR1 is SGHVS and CDR2 is FQNEAQ. This CDR3 reads CASRWASGSWYEQYF. As DNA, the CDR3 is TGTGCCAGCAGATGGGCTAGCGGGAGTTGGTACGAGCAGTACTTC.

V usage is TRBV20-1 and J usage is TRBJ2-7, with a weak D call TRBD2 (5 bases). Trimming stripped 5 bases from V and 7 bases from J, with 15 bases between. The length of the CDR3 is 12 residues. The germline V gene has CDR1 DFQATT and CDR2 SNEGSKA (reference sequence). CDR3 protein: CSAEDKPGEQYF. As DNA, the CDR3 is TGCAGTGCTGAAGACAAACCGGGGGAGCAGTACTTC.

This clonotype was seen many times. The gene calls are TRBV11-1 and TRBJ2-1; 10 bases are shared with TRBD2. The CDR3 covers 18 residues. The trim removed 5 bases at V and 2 bases at J, leaving 12 bases unmatched. Per germline, CDR1 SGHAT and CDR2 FQDESV (reference sequence). The CDR3 is CASSRQTGTSVTYNEQFF. The CDR3 DNA is TGTGCCAGCAGCCGACAAACCGGGACTAGCGTAACCTACAATGAGCAGTTCTTC.

This clonotype was recorded many times. A junction boundary mismatches the germline segment, possibly from a read error. The chain couples TRBV7-7 to TRBJ2-1, with a possible D match to TRBD1 (5 bases). Germline values: CDR1 SSHAT, CDR2 FNYEAQ (reference sequence). This CDR3 has 13 amino acids. The CDR3 DNA reads TGTGCTAGCAGCCCAGGGCCATACAATGAGCAGTTCTTC. Translation gives CASSPGPYNEQFF.

The sample holds many counts of this clonotype. The gene calls are TRBV7-9 and TRBJ1-1, with D possibly TRBD1 on 6 matching bases. V gave up 7 bases and J gave up 0 bases, with 18 bases separating them. The V gene's germline CDR1 is SEHNR and CDR2 FQNEAQ (reference sequence). This CDR3 has 16 amino acids. CDR3 residues: CASKTGTFGVNTEAFF. CDR3 DNA: TGTGCCAGCAAAACAGGGACGTTCGGGGTGAACACTGAAGCTTTCTTT. The variable domain in full, with the rest retrieved from reference TRBV7-9 and TRBJ1-1, is DTGVSQNPRHKITKRGQNVTFRCDPISEHNRLYWYRQTLGQGPEFLTYFQNEAQLEKSRLLSDRFSAERPKGSFSTLEIQRTEQGDSAMYLCASKTGTFGVNTEAFFGQGTRLTVV.

V gene TRBV5-5 combines with J gene TRBJ2-7; D perhaps matches TRBD1 (5 bases). Germline CDR1 SGHKS, CDR2 YYEKEE (reference sequence). The CDR3 runs to 13 residues. Trimming stripped 2 bases from V and 6 bases from J, with 12 bases between. As DNA, the CDR3 is TGTGCCAGCAGCTTCCCGACAGTACGCGAGCAGTACTTC. This encodes CASSFPTVREQYF.

This chain uses TRBV29-1 with TRBJ1-2; 7 bases line up with TRBD1. This CDR3 region has 15 residues. The germline CDR1 and CDR2 sequences are SQVTM and ANQGSEA. V dropped 0 bases and J dropped 5; count of bases not matched to a gene: 9. The CDR3 coding sequence is TGCAGCGTTGAAGATTTAACTCACAGGGGATATGGCTACACCTTC. Protein: CSVEDLTHRGYGYTF.